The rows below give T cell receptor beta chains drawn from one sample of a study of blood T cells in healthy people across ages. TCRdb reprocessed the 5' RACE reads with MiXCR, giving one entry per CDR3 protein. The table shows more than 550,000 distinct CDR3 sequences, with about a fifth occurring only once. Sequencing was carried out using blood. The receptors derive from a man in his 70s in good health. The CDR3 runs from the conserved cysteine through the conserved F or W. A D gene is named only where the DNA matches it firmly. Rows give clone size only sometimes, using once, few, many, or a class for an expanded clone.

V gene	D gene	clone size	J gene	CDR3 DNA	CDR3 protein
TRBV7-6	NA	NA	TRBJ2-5	TGTGCCAGCAGCCCTAGAACTGGATACCAGTACTTC	CASSPRTGYQYF
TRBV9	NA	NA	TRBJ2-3	TGTGCCAGCAGCTCCTTTCGGGGCACAGATACGCAGTATTTT	CASSSFRGTDTQYF
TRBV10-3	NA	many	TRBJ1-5	TGTGCCATCAGTGTCGCGGGGGGCAATCAGCCCCAGCATTTT	CAISVAGGNQPQHF
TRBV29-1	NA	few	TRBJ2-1	TGCAGCGTCGAAGGGGTGGAATACAATGGGCAGTTCTTC	CSVEGVEYNGQFF
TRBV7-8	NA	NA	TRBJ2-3	TGTGCCAGCAGCTTGACTGACATACCTGCAGATACGCAGTATTTT	CASSLTDIPADTQYF
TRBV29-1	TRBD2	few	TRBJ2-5	TGCAGCGTTAAGCGTCTAGCGGGGGAAGAGACCCAGTACTTC	CSVKRLAGEETQYF
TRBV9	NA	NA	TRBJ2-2	TGTGCCAGCAGCGTAGCTCCCCGGGCCGGGGAGCTGTTTTTT	CASSVAPRAGELFF
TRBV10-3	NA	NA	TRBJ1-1	TGTGCCACCGCCGGCTTGAACACTGAAGCTTTCTTT	CATAGLNTEAFF
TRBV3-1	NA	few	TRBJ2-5	TGTGCCAGCAGCCAAGACGAACAACAAGAGACCCAGTACTTC	CASSQDEQQETQYF
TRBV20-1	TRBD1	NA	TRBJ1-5	TGCAGTGCACACCTGACAGGGGGCAAGCCCCAGCATTTT	CSAHLTGGKPQHF
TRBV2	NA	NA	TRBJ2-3	TGTGCCACCGAGTCCCGTTTATCTACAGATACGCAGTATTTT	CATESRLSTDTQYF
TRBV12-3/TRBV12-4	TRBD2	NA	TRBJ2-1	TGTGCCAGCCTCCCCGGGACTAGCGGGGGGGCGGATGAGCAGTTCTTC	CASLPGTSGGADEQFF
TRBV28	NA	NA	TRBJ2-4	TGTGCCAGCAGTTTAGGGGGACTTCCACAGTACTTC	CASSLGGLPQYF
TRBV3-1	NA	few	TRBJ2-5	TGTGCCAGCAGCCTACATGGGGTTGAGACCCAGTACTTC	CASSLHGVETQYF
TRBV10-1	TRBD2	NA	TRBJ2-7	TGCGCCAGCAGTGAGTCCGGGACTAGCTACGAGCAGTACTTC	CASSESGTSYEQYF
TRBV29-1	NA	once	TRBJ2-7	TGCAGCGTTGAATCAGGGTGGTACGAGCAGTACTTC	CSVESGWYEQYF
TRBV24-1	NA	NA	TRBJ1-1	TGTGCCACCAGTGATGACACTGAAGCTTTCTTT	CATSDDTEAFF
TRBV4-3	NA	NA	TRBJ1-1	TGCGCCAGCAGCCGCCGCCCGGGAACTGAAGCTTTCTTT	CASSRRPGTEAFF
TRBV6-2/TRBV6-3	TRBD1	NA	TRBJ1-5	TGTGCCAGCAGTTCTACGAGAGGGACAGGGATGGGCAATCAGCCCCAGCATTTT	CASSSTRGTGMGNQPQHF
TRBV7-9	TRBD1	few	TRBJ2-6	TGTGCCAGCAGCTGGTACAGGGGTTCAGGGGCCAACGTCCTGACTTTC	CASSWYRGSGANVLTF
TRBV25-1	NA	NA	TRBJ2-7	TGTGCCAGCAGTGAATATCAGGGGTTCAACGAGCAGTACTTC	CASSEYQGFNEQYF
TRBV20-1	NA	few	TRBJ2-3	TGCAGTGGAGGGCAGAGCACAGATACGCAGTATTTT	CSGGQSTDTQYF
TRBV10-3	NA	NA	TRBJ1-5	TGTGCCATCAGCCGAGATAGCAATCAGCCCCAGCATTTT	CAISRDSNQPQHF
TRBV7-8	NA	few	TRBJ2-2	TGTGCCAGCAGCTTAGCCAGGGCGGGAAACACCGGGGAGCTGTTTTTT	CASSLARAGNTGELFF
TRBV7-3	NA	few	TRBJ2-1	TGTGCCAGCAGCTTAATGGTGTCCCACAATGAGCAGTTCTTC	CASSLMVSHNEQFF
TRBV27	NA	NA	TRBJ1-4	TGTGCCAGCAGTTTGGGATCAGGGAGGTTTAATGAAAAACTGTTTTTT	CASSLGSGRFNEKLFF
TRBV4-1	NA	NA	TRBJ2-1	TGCGCCAGCAGCCAAGAGGGAGAAAGCTCCTACAATGAGCAGTTCTTC	CASSQEGESSYNEQFF
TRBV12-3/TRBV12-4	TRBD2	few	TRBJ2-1	TGTGCCAGCAGTCTAATCCGGGGGGGGGCCTCCTACAATGAGCAGTTCTTC	CASSLIRGGASYNEQFF
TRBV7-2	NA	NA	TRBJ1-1	TGTGCCAGCAGCTTATTTAGCCGCAGGGCGAACACTGAAGCTTTCTTT	CASSLFSRRANTEAFF
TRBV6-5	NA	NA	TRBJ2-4	TGTGCCAGCAGTGCCCCAAGGGGGGCCAAAAACATTCAGTACTTC	CASSAPRGAKNIQYF